The entry below describes one T cell receptor beta chain. Its antigen is as yet unknown. An end of the junction differs from the germline gene, which may be a read error. This record belongs to a study of identical twins' blood T cells. For the study at large: Around 50 million reads came from roughly 12 libraries, six alpha, six beta.

Study-level results: Twins shared more top CDR3 clonotypes than unrelated donors did.

Germline loops: CDR1 LGHDT, CDR2 YNNKEL (reference sequence). CDR3 length: 13 amino acids. Per the original methods: Each library had roughly 2 to 4 million CDR3 reads and about 100,000 to nearly 500,000 clonotypes. TCRdb recomputed calls from the 5' RACE reads with MiXCR, one row per CDR3 protein. It is TCRdb's table, rather than the study itself, that gives the V and J calls and clone size. The sample lists roughly 340,000 distinct CDR3 sequences; roughly 30% were seen once. Sequencing was done on a sample of PBMCs. The chain joins TRBV3-1 to TRBJ2-5; D is uncertain. This TCR was sampled from a woman between 18 and 55 years old in good health. The CDR3 nucleotides are TGTGCCAGAAGCCCCTACCAGGAGGAGACCCAGTACTTC. Amino acids: CARSPYQEETQYF.